Described below is a single T cell receptor (beta chain) sequence and its context. The antigen remains undetermined. A multiplex PCR was run with 60 Vbeta primers and 13 Jbeta primers. In the source study's methods: In a later analysis, of roughly 73 million unique beta chains, about 11 million appeared in at least two donors. Data came from immunoSEQ multiplex PCR; TCRdb stores just in-frame clones and leaves some out. The V and J calls and clone size were taken over from that table, and D and trimming were inferred from the DNA. The sample holds 150,000 or so clones, 73% seen once. Though nominally healthy at sampling, donors likely had unrecorded immune exposures. This sample was included in a study of cytomegalovirus exposure and HLA in healthy donors. This CDR3 region has 13 residues. Germline lookup yields CDR1 MNHEY and CDR2 SMNVEV (reference sequence). V was shortened by 3 bases and J by 8 bases, with 12 bases between the two germline ends.

Study-level findings and limits: Among TCR beta chains of equal frequency, HLA-associated ones were more clonally expanded in a later analysis. Reportedly, HLA-A and HLA-B alleles of most subjects were accurately predicted from TCR beta.

The origin of this receptor is a woman between 18 and 29 years old in good health and CMV-seronegative. This sequence joins TRBV27 and TRBJ2-3; TRBD2 is a possible D gene (5 bases). Sequenced sample: PBMCs. The CDR3 region is CASSFQLARTQYF. CDR3 DNA: TGTGCCAGCAGTTTCCAGCTAGCACGTACGCAGTATTTT.